Below are 24 T cell receptor beta chains sequenced from a single sample in a study of neurological immune-mediated disorders. Each CDR3 protein is one row after TCRdb ran MiXCR on the 5' RACE reads. The data show 45,000 or so distinct CDR3 sequences, 2.5% to 3.5% seen once. Sequenced: PBMCs. These receptors all come from a woman between 45 and 65 years old with multiple sclerosis.

This clonotype showed up many times. The J gene is TRBJ2-1, the V gene TRBV10-3; D tentatively reads TRBD1 or TRBD2 (5 bases each). V was shortened by 11 bases and J by 4 bases, with 18 bases between the two germline ends. Per germline, CDR1 ENHRY and CDR2 SYGVKD. The CDR3 is 14 residues long. In DNA, the CDR3 is TGTGCCGCCCGGTGGGCTGAGGGGTACAATGAGCAGTTCTTC. It is translated as CAARWAEGYNEQFF.

This clonotype was counted at least ten times. The rearrangement links TRBV5-1 to TRBJ1-2; perhaps TRBD1 as D (6 bases). Germline-derived CDR1 and CDR2 are SGHRS and YFSETQ. Trimming pared 4 bases from V and 1 base from J, leaving 14 bases between. CDR3 length equals 15 residues. The CDR3 is CASSHQRGDNYGYTF. In DNA form, the CDR3 reads TGCGCCAGCAGCCATCAAAGGGGGGATAACTATGGCTACACCTTC.

This chain connects TRBV3-1 to TRBJ2-1; D possibly corresponds to TRBD2 (5 bases). Trimming shortened V by 1 base and J by 8 bases, and 9 bases separated the two germline ends. The CDR3 is made up of 13 amino acids. Germline V CDR1 and CDR2: LGHDT, YNNKEL (reference sequence). The CDR3 reads CASSQVYGDEQFF. CDR3 nucleotides: TGTGCCAGCAGCCAAGTGTACGGGGATGAGCAGTTCTTC.

This clonotype was seen many times. The rearrangement uses TRBV14 and TRBJ2-3; 8 nucleotides align to TRBD2. The CDR3 extends over 14 amino acids. From germline, CDR1 is SGHDN and CDR2 FVKESK. Germline trimming cut 3 bases from V and 11 bases from J; bases unmatched to any gene: 10. CDR3 sequence: CASSQLPREGRQYF. CDR3 nucleotide sequence: TGTGCCAGCAGCCAGCTTCCACGGGAGGGACGGCAGTATTTT.

This clonotype was seen ten or more times. The rearrangement uses TRBV19 and TRBJ2-5, with D possibly called TRBD1 or TRBD2 (6 bases each). This CDR3 region has 15 residues. V lost 5 bases and J 1 base, leaving 14 bases between the germline ends. Per the germline V gene, CDR1 is LNHDA and CDR2 is SQIVND (reference sequence). Here the CDR3 DNA reads TGTGCCAGTAGTCCCAGGTGGGGGGCCCAAGAGACCCAGTACTTC. Encoded protein: CASSPRWGAQETQYF.

This clonotype has at least ten counts. V usage is TRBV7-3 and J usage is TRBJ2-1, with TRBD2 matching over 7 bases. J lost 4 bases, V lost 5 bases, and 8 bases had no gene match. The CDR3 contains 15 residues. Germline CDR1 is SGHTA and CDR2 is FQGTGA. In DNA, the CDR3 is TGTGCCAGCAGCCTACTGGCGGGGGATTACAATGAGCAGTTCTTC. Translated, it gives CASSLLAGDYNEQFF.

This rearrangement joins TRBV18 to TRBJ2-2; D possibly corresponds to TRBD1 (6 bases). Germline assignment: CDR1 KGHSH and CDR2 LQKENI. The CDR3 spans 13 residues. The V gene lost 4 bases and the J gene lost 3 bases, with 6 bases spanning the gap. The CDR3 protein is CASSHRDTGELFF. CDR3 DNA sequence: TGTGCCAGCTCACACAGGGACACCGGGGAGCTGTTTTTT. The variable domain in full, completed from reference TRBV18 and TRBJ2-2, reads NAGVMQNPRHLVRRRGQEARLRCSPMKGHSHVYWYRQLPEEGLKFMVYLQKENIIDESGMPKERFSAEFPKEGPSILRIQQVVRGDSAAYFCASSHRDTGELFFGEGSRLTVL.

This clonotype was observed many times. The chain links TRBV5-4 to TRBJ2-1, with 11 bases fitting TRBD2. This CDR3 region has 15 residues. The germline V gene has CDR1 SGHNT and CDR2 YYREEE (reference sequence). V lost 3 bases, J lost 4 bases, and 3 bases stayed unmatched. DNA of the CDR3: TGTGCCAGCAGCTCGCGACTAGCGGGGTACAATGAGCAGTTCTTC. Translated: CASSSRLAGYNEQFF.

This clonotype was observed at least ten times. V gene TRBV20-1 combines with J gene TRBJ2-7; 9 nucleotides line up with TRBD2. Germline CDR1 is DFQATT and CDR2 is SNEGSKA (reference sequence). This CDR3 has 14 amino acids. Trimming took 1 base from V and 5 from J; bases not matched to a gene: 6. This chain's CDR3 is CSARVAGVFDEQYF. In DNA form, the CDR3 reads TGCAGTGCTAGAGTAGCGGGAGTTTTTGACGAGCAGTACTTC.

The table lists this clonotype with many counts. The gene calls are TRBV9 and TRBJ2-3; 11 nucleotides match TRBD2. From germline, CDR1 is SGDLS and CDR2 YYNGEE. The J segment lost 2 bases and the V segment lost 4 bases, leaving 6 bases of the junction unmatched. The CDR3 is 16 amino acids. The CDR3 DNA reads as TGTGCCAGCAGCCAAAGACTAGCGGGGATCACAGATACGCAGTATTTT. This codes for CASSQRLAGITDTQYF. The full variable domain, rest sourced from reference TRBV9 and TRBJ2-3, is DSGVTQTPKHLITATGQRVTLRCSPRSGDLSVYWYQQSLDQGLQFLIQYYNGEERAKGNILERFSAQQFPDLHSELNLSSLELGDSALYFCASSQRLAGITDTQYFGPGTRLTVL.

Ten or more counts support this clonotype. CDR3: CSAETSGGALSYNEQFF. The CDR3 nucleotides read TGCAGTGCCGAGACTAGCGGGGGGGCTTTGTCCTACAATGAGCAGTTCTTC. The V call is TRBV20-1, the J call TRBJ2-1; 14 bases map to TRBD2. The CDR3 has 17 amino acids. Trimming removed 6 bases from V and 1 base from J; junction bases left unmatched: 8. CDR1 DFQATT and CDR2 SNEGSKA come from the germline V gene (reference sequence).

This clonotype was counted many times. The V call is TRBV20-1, the J call TRBJ2-5, with D hard to call. The CDR3 is 14 residues long. CDR1 is DFQATT, CDR2 SNEGSKA, per germline (reference sequence). V gave up 3 bases and J gave up 5 bases, with 16 bases separating them. CDR3 amino acids: CSASPVGWRETQYF. The CDR3 nucleotides are TGCAGTGCTAGCCCGGTCGGGTGGCGGGAGACCCAGTACTTC.

This clonotype occurred many times. This rearrangement joins TRBV12-3 or TRBV12-4 to TRBJ2-5, with a weak D call TRBD1 (6 bases). V lost 6 bases and J lost 2, with 16 bases in between. This CDR3 is 15 amino acids long. The CDR3 DNA reads TGTGCCAGCAGCCACCTCCGGACAGAACAAGAGACCCAGTACTTC. It yields the protein CASSHLRTEQETQYF.

This clonotype showed up many times. J is TRBJ2-7 and V is TRBV30; 14 positions match TRBD2. V lost 3 bases, J lost 6 bases, and 4 bases stayed unmatched. Germline CDR1 is GTSNPN and CDR2 is SVGIG (reference sequence). The CDR3 runs to 14 residues. The CDR3 protein is CAWSRLAGGSEQYF. DNA of the CDR3: TGTGCCTGGAGCCGACTAGCGGGAGGGAGCGAGCAGTACTTC.

V gene TRBV20-1 combines with J gene TRBJ2-1; a possible D gene is TRBD2 (6 bases). The germline V gene encodes CDR1 DFQATT and CDR2 SNEGSKA (reference sequence). The CDR3 sequence is 14 residues long. The CDR3 DNA sequence: TGCAGCCCGCAGTCGGCTAGCGCGTCCAATGAGCAGTTCTTC. It is translated as CSPQSASASNEQFF.

This clonotype was seen at least ten times. V and J are TRBV5-1 and TRBJ2-1; TRBD2 aligns across 11 bases. CDR1 and CDR2 from the germline V gene are SGHRS and YFSETQ. The CDR3 consists of 17 residues. The J segment lost 2 bases and the V segment lost 0 bases, leaving 4 bases of the junction unmatched. This chain's CDR3 is CASSLVASGGTYNEQFF. The CDR3 nucleotides are TGCGCCAGCAGCTTGGTTGCTAGCGGGGGGACCTACAATGAGCAGTTCTTC.

In this sample, this clonotype turned up many times. V usage is TRBV5-1 and J usage is TRBJ2-1; D is unclear. In germline, CDR1 is SGHRS, CDR2 YFSETQ. V dropped 3 bases and J dropped 9 bases, with 10 bases sitting between them. This CDR3 comprises 12 residues. The CDR3 nucleotides read TGCGCCAGCAGCTCTGGGGTATCTGAGCAGTTCTTC. This gives the protein CASSSGVSEQFF. The variable domain in full, completed from reference TRBV5-1 and TRBJ2-1, reads KAGVTQTPRYLIKTRGQQVTLSCSPISGHRSVSWYQQTPGQGLQFLFEYFSETQRNKGNFPGRFSGRQFSNSRSEMNVSTLELGDSALYLCASSSGVSEQFFGPGTRLTVL.

This clonotype was found many times. The chain joins TRBV20-1 to TRBJ1-1, with a tentative D call TRBD1 (5 bases). Trimming removed 6 bases at V and 4 bases at J, with 15 bases between. Germline CDR1 is DFQATT and CDR2 is SNEGSKA (reference sequence). The CDR3 loop spans 13 amino acids. CDR3 protein: CSAGGPGGTEAFF. In DNA, the CDR3 is TGCAGTGCCGGAGGCCCCGGGGGCACTGAAGCTTTCTTT.

There are many counts of this clonotype. The chain has TRBV10-3 and TRBJ1-1; D is ambiguous. The CDR3 has 15 amino acids. V was cut by 3 bases and J by 7 bases, with 18 bases left in between. The germline gives CDR1 ENHRY, CDR2 SYGVKD. This CDR3 reads CAISDSGVPGFEAFF. The CDR3 nucleotides read TGTGCCATCAGTGATTCCGGAGTACCTGGTTTTGAAGCTTTCTTT.

This clonotype was seen at least ten times. The V call is TRBV5-1, the J call TRBJ2-7, with D perhaps TRBD2 (5 bases). The CDR3 has 14 amino acids. Germline assignment: CDR1 SGHRS and CDR2 YFSETQ. Between the trimmed V and J ends, which lost 4 bases and 4 bases, there was a span of 15 bases. CDR3 sequence reads: CASSTGNLGYEQYF. The CDR3 nucleotides are TGCGCCAGCAGCACGGGGAACCTGGGTTACGAGCAGTACTTC. Drawing the rest from reference TRBV5-1 and TRBJ2-7, the complete variable domain is KAGVTQTPRYLIKTRGQQVTLSCSPISGHRSVSWYQQTPGQGLQFLFEYFSETQRNKGNFPGRFSGRQFSNSRSEMNVSTLELGDSALYLCASSTGNLGYEQYFGPGTRLTVT.

This clonotype was recorded many times. The chain couples TRBV20-1 to TRBJ2-3, with D perhaps TRBD2 (6 bases). V lost 3 bases to trimming and J lost 3 bases, with 28 bases between them. Germline-derived CDR1 and CDR2 are DFQATT and SNEGSKA (reference sequence). The CDR3 contains 19 residues. The CDR3 loop is CSASEQYRGTTELTDTQYF. DNA of the CDR3: TGCAGTGCTAGCGAGCAATACCGGGGGACGACTGAGTTGACAGATACGCAGTATTTT.

This clonotype has at least ten counts. The chain uses TRBV27 and TRBJ1-3; tentatively, D is TRBD1 (6 bases). CDR1 is MNHEY and CDR2 is SMNVEV in the germline V gene (reference sequence). V was pared by 4 bases and J by 7 bases, with 17 bases between. This CDR3 region has 15 residues. The chain's CDR3 is CASSSDTTGRNTIYF. Here the CDR3 DNA reads TGTGCCAGCAGTTCAGATACAACAGGGCGGAACACCATATATTTT.

This clonotype was observed at least ten times. The chain carries TRBV28 and TRBJ2-7; D is unresolved. Germline CDR1 reads MDHEN; CDR2 reads SYDVKM. The CDR3 is 15 amino acids. Trimming took off 4 bases at V and 2 bases at J, with 15 bases between the two ends. CDR3 amino acids: CASSWRSQLPYEQYF. CDR3 coding DNA: TGTGCCAGCAGTTGGCGGTCCCAACTCCCCTACGAGCAGTACTTC.

This clonotype turned up a few times. A much bigger clone sits one base away, suggesting this may be a read error. The chain recombines TRBV6-6 with TRBJ1-3, with unresolved D. CDR3 size: 12 residues. Germline values: CDR1 MNHNY, CDR2 SVGAGI (reference sequence). Trimming pared 0 bases from V and 10 bases from J, leaving 7 bases between. This CDR3 is CASSYSGKTIYF. The CDR3 DNA reads as TGTGCCAGCAGTTACTCCGGGAAAACCATATATTTT.